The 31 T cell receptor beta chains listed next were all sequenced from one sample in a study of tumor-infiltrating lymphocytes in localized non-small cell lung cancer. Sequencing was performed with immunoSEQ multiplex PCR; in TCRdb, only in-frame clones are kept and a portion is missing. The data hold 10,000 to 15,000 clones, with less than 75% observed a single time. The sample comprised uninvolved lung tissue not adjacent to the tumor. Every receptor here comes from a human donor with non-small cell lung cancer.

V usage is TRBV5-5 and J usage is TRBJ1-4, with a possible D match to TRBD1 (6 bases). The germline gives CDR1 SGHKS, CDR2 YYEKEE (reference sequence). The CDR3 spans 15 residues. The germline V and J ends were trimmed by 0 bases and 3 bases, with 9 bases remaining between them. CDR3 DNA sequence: TGTGCCAGCAGCTTGGTGGGGGCCCCTAATGAAAAACTGTTTTTT. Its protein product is CASSLVGAPNEKLFF.

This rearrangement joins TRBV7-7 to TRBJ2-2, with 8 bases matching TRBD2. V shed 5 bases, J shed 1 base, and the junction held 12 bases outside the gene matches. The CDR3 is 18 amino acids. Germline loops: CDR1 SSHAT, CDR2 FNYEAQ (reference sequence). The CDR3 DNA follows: TGTGCCAGCAGCCCCTCACCCCTAGCGGGTATGAACACCGGGGAGCTGTTTTTT. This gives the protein CASSPSPLAGMNTGELFF.

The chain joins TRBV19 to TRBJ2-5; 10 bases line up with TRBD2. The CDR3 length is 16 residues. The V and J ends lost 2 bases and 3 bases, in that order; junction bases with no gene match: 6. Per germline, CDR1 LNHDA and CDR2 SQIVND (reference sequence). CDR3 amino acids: CASSIFFLAGEETQYF. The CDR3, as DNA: TGTGCCAGTAGTATATTTTTCCTAGCGGGGGAAGAGACCCAGTACTTC. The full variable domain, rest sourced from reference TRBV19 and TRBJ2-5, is DGGITQSPKYLFRKEGQNVTLSCEQNLNHDAMYWYRQDPGQGLRLIYYSQIVNDFQKGDIAEGYSVSREKKESFPLTVTSAQKNPTAFYLCASSIFFLAGEETQYFGPGTRLLVL.

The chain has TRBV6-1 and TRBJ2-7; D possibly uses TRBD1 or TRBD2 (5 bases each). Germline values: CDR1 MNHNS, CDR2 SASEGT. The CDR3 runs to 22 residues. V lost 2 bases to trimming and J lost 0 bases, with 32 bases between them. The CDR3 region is CASSEKGIYSVFIPGTSYEQYF. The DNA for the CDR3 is TGTGCCAGCAGTGAAAAAGGGATTTACAGTGTCTTTATCCCCGGGACCTCCTACGAGCAGTACTTC.

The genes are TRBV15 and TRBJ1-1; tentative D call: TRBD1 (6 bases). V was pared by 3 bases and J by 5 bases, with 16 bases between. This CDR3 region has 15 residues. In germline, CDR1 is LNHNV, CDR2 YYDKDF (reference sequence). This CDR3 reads CATSRSTGTYTEAFF. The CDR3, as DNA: TGTGCCACCAGCAGGTCAACAGGGACATATACTGAAGCTTTCTTT.

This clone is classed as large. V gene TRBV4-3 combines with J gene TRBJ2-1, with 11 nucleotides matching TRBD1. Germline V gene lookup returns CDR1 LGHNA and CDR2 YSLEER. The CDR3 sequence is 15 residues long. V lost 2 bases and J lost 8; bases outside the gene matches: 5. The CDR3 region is CASSQSWTGGYEQFF. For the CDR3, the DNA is TGCGCCAGCAGCCAATCCTGGACAGGGGGCTATGAGCAGTTCTTC.

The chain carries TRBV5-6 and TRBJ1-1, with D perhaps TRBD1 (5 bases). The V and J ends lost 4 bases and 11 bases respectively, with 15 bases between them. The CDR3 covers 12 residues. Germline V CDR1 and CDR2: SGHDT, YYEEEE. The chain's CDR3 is CASSLGRGGAFF. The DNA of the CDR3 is TGTGCCAGCAGCCTTGGTCGGGGGGGTGCTTTCTTT.

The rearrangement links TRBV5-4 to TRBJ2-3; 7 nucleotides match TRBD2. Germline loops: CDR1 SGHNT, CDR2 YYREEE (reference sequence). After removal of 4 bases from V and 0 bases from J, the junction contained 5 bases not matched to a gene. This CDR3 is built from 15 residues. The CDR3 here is CASSLTSASTDTQYF. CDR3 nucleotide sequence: TGTGCCAGCAGCCTCACTAGCGCGAGCACAGATACGCAGTATTTT.

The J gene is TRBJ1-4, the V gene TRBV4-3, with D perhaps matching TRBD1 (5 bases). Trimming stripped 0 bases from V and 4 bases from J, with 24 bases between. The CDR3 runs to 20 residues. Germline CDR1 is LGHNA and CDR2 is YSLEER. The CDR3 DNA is TGCGCCAGCAGCCAAGATTATTTTGTCGGGTGGCAGGGCCTTAATGAAAAACTGTTTTTT. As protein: CASSQDYFVGWQGLNEKLFF.

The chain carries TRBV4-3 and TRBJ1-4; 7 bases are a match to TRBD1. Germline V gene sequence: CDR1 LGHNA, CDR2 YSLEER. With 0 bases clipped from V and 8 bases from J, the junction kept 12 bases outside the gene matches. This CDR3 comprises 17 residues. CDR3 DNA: TGCGCCAGCAGCCAAGATCGTGGTAGGGGGCGAAGGGAAAAACTGTTTTTT. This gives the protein CASSQDRGRGRREKLFF.

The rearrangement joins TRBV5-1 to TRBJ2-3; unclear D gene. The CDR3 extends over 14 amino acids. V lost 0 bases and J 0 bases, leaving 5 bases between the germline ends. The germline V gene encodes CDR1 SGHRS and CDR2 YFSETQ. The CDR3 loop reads CASSLVGSTDTQYF. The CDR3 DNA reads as TGCGCCAGCAGCTTGGTGGGTAGCACAGATACGCAGTATTTT.

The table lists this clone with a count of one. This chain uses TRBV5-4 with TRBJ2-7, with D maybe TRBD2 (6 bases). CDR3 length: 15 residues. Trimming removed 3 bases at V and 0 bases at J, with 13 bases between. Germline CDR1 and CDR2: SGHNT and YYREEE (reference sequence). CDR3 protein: CASSWGDGNSYEQYF. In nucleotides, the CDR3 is TGTGCCAGCAGCTGGGGGGACGGAAACTCCTACGAGCAGTACTTC.

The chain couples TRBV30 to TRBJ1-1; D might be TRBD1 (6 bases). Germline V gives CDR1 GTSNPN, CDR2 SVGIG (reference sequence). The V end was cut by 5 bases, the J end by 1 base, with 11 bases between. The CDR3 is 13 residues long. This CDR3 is CAWYQQGNTEAFF. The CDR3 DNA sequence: TGTGCCTGGTATCAACAGGGGAACACTGAAGCTTTCTTT.

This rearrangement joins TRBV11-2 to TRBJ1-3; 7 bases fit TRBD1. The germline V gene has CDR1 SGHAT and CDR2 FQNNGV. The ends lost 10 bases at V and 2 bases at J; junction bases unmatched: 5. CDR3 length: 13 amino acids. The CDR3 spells CATRQGPGNTIYF. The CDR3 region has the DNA TGTGCCACAAGACAGGGCCCTGGAAACACCATATATTTT.

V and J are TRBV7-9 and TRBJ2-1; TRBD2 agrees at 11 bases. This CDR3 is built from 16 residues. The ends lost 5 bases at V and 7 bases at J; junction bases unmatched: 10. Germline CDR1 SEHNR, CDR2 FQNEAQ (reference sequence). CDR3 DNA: TGTGCCAGCAGCCCTGACCTAGCGGGGGGATATAATGAGCAGTTCTTC. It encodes CASSPDLAGGYNEQFF.

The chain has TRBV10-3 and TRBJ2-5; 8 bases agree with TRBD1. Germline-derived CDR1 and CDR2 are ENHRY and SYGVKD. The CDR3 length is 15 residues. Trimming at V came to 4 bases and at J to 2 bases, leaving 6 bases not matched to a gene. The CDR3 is CAISGGQGRQETQYF. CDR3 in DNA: TGTGCCATCAGTGGAGGACAGGGACGTCAAGAGACCCAGTACTTC.

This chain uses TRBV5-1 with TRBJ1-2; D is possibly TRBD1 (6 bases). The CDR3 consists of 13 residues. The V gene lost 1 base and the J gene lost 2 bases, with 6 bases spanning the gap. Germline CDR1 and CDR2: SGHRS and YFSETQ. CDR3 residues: CASSLQGNYGYTF. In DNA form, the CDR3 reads TGCGCCAGCAGCTTGCAGGGGAACTATGGCTACACCTTC.

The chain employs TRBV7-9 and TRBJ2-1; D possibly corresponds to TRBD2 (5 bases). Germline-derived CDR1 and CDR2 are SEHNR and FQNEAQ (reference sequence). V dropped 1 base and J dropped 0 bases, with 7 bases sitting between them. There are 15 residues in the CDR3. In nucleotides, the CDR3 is TGTGCCAGCAGCTTAGGTCGGGGCTCCTACAATGAGCAGTTCTTC. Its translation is CASSLGRGSYNEQFF.

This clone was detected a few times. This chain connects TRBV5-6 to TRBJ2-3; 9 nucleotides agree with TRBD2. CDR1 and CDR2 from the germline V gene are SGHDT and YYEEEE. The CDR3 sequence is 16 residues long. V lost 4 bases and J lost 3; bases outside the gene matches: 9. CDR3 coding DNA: TGTGCCAGCAGCGAATTTTGGCGGGAGGGAACAGATACGCAGTATTTT. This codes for CASSEFWREGTDTQYF.

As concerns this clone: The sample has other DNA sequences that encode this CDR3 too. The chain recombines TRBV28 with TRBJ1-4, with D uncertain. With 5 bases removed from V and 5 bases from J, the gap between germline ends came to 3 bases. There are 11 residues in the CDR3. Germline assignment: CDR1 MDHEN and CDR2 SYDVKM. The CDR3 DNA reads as TGTGCCAGCAGTCAGAATGAAAAACTGTTTTTT. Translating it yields CASSQNEKLFF.

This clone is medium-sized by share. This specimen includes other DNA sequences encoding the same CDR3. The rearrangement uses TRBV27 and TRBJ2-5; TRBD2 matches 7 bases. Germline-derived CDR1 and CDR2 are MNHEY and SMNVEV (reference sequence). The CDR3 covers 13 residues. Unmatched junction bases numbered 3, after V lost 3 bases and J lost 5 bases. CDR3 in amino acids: CASSFSRGETQYF. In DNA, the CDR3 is TGTGCCAGCAGTTTTTCGCGGGGGGAGACCCAGTACTTC.

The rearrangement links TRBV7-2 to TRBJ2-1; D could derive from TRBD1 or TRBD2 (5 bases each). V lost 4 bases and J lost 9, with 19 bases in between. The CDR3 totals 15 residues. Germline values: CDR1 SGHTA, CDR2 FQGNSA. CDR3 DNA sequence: TGTGCCAGCAGCTCCCAGGTTTTTGATGGGGGTGAGCAGTTCTTC. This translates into CASSSQVFDGGEQFF.

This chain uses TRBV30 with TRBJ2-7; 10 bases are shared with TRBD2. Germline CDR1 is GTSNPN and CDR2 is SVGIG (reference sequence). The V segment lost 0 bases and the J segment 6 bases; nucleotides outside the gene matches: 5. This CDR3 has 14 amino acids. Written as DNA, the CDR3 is TGTGCCTGGAGTGTCTACCTAGCGGGAGCCGAGCAGTACTTC. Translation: CAWSVYLAGAEQYF.

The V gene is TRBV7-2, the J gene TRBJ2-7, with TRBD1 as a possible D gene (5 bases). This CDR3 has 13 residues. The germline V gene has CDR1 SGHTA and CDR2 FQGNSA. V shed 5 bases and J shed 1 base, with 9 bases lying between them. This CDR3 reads CASSHQGSYEQYF. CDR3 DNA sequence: TGTGCCAGCAGCCACCAGGGATCCTACGAGCAGTACTTC.

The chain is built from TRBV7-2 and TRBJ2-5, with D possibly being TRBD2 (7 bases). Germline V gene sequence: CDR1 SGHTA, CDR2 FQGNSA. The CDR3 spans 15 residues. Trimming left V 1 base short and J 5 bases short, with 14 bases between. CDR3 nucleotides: TGTGCCAGCAGCTTAGGGGGGGGGCCACGGGAGACCCAGTACTTC. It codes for CASSLGGGPRETQYF.

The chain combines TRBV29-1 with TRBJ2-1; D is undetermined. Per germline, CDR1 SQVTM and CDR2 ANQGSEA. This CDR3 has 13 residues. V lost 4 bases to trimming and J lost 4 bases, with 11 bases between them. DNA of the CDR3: TGCAGCGTTGGAGACCCAAAATACAATGAGCAGTTCTTC. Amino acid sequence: CSVGDPKYNEQFF.

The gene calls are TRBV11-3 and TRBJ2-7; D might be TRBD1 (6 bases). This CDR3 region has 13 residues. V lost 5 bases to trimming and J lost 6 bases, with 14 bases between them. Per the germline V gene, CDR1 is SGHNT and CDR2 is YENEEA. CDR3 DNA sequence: TGTGCCAGCAGCCAAGGGACACTCTCCGAGCAGTACTTC. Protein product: CASSQGTLSEQYF.

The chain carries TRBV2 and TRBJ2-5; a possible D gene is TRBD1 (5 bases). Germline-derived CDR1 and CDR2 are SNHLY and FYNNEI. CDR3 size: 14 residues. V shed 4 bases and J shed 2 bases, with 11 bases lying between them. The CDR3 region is CASSATGYQETQYF. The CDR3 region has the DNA TGTGCCAGCAGTGCAACAGGCTATCAAGAGACCCAGTACTTC.

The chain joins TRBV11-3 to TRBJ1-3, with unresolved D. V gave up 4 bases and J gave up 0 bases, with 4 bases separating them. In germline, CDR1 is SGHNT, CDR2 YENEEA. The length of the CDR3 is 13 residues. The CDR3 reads CASSSTSGNTIYF. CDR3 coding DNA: TGTGCCAGCAGCTCGACCTCTGGAAACACCATATATTTT.

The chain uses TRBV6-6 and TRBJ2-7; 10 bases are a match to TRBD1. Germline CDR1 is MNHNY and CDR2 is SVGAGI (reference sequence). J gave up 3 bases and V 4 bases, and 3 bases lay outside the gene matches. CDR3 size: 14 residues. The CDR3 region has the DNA TGTGCCAGCAGTTCGGACAGGGGGAACTACGAGCAGTACTTC. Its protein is CASSSDRGNYEQYF.

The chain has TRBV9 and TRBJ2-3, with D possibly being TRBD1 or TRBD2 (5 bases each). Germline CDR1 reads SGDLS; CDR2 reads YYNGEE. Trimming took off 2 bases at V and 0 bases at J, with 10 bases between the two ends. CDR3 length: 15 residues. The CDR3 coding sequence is TGTGCCAGCAGCGTTACAGGACTTAGCACAGATACGCAGTATTTT. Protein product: CASSVTGLSTDTQYF.